A selection of T cell receptor beta chains follows, all from one sample in a study of beta chain features in type 1 diabetes. Sequenced by immunoSEQ multiplex PCR; TCRdb stores in-frame clones only, minus some. This table has about 700,000 clones, 13% appearing once. Specimen: naive CD4+ T cells from blood. These receptor sequences come from a man aged 18 to 30 with type 1 diabetes. CDR3s include the opening cysteine and the closing phenylalanine or tryptophan. A D gene is named only where the DNA matches it firmly. Clone size is given for some rows only: seen once, a few or many times, or a class if the clone is expanded.

TRBV6-5	.	few	TRBJ1-2	CASTDRSYGYTF	TGTGCCAGCACCGACAGGTCCTATGGCTACACCTTC
TRBV6-5	.	few	TRBJ1-1	CASSYSSGRDTEAFF	TGTGCCAGCAGTTACTCGAGTGGTCGCGACACTGAAGCTTTCTTT
TRBV14	TRBD2	.	TRBJ2-1	CASSPLAGGYNEQFF	TGTGCCAGCAGCCCACTAGCGGGGGGATACAATGAGCAGTTCTTC
TRBV11-2	.	.	TRBJ1-2	CASSPLRVGYGYTF	TGTGCCAGCAGCCCCCTGCGGGTGGGCTATGGCTACACCTTC
TRBV9	.	.	TRBJ1-1	CASSLGVGWNTEAFF	TGTGCCAGCAGCTTAGGGGTCGGTTGGAACACTGAAGCTTTCTTT
TRBV18	TRBD1	.	TRBJ1-2	CASSPVGTEYGYTF	TGTGCCAGCTCACCAGTCGGGACAGAGTATGGCTACACCTTC
TRBV10-3	.	few	TRBJ2-2	CAISTGTRSTGELFF	TGTGCCATCAGCACCGGGACAAGGAGCACCGGGGAGCTGTTTTTT
TRBV30	TRBD1	few	TRBJ1-4	CAWSRQGLNEKLFF	TGTGCCTGGAGTCGACAGGGGCTTAATGAAAAACTGTTTTTT
TRBV2	.	.	TRBJ1-5	CASRTGGPQHF	TGTGCCAGCAGGACGGGTGGGCCCCAGCATTTT
TRBV29-1	TRBD1	.	TRBJ2-2	CSVGLTQGDGELFF	TGCAGCGTTGGCCTTACTCAGGGGGACGGGGAGCTGTTTTTT
TRBV28	.	.	TRBJ1-6	CASSHREPLHF	TGTGCCAGCAGCCACAGGGAACCCCTCCACTTT
TRBV9	.	.	TRBJ2-7	CASSVGSSYEQYF	TGTGCCAGCAGCGTAGGGAGCTCCTACGAGCAGTACTTC
TRBV7-8	.	few	TRBJ2-7	CASSEGRAYEQYF	TGTGCCAGCAGCGAGGGACGGGCCTACGAGCAGTACTTC
TRBV9	.	few	TRBJ2-7	CASSRDTTYEQYF	TGTGCCAGCAGTCGGGACACGACCTACGAGCAGTACTTC
TRBV5-6	.	.	TRBJ2-7	CASSLVEGTQYF	TGTGCCAGCAGCTTGGTGGAGGGGACGCAGTACTTC
TRBV30	.	.	TRBJ2-2	CAWRPPAGELFF	TGTGCCTGGAGGCCGCCCGCCGGGGAGCTGTTTTTT
TRBV5-6	TRBD2	.	TRBJ2-3	CASSLVALAGARITDTQYF	TGTGCCAGCAGCTTGGTTGCACTAGCGGGGGCTAGGATCACAGATACGCAGTATTTT
TRBV7-2	TRBD2	few	TRBJ2-2	CASRPGGSHTGELFF	TGTGCCAGCAGACCGGGAGGGTCGCACACCGGGGAGCTGTTTTTT
TRBV7-9	.	.	TRBJ2-2	CASELLATGELFF	TGTGCCAGCGAATTACTCGCTACCGGGGAGCTGTTTTTT
TRBV5-4	.	.	TRBJ2-2	CASSPLQGWNTGELFF	TGTGCCAGCAGCCCCTTACAGGGTTGGAACACCGGGGAGCTGTTTTTT
TRBV10-3	.	.	TRBJ2-2	CAIMEGELAGELFF	TGTGCCATCATGGAGGGGGAACTCGCCGGGGAGCTGTTTTTT
TRBV29-1	.	.	TRBJ2-7	CSVGGTLNRYQQYF	TGCAGCGTTGGGGGGACTCTAAACCGTTACCAGCAGTACTTC
TRBV19	TRBD1	few	TRBJ2-1	CASNDRGVLDEQFF	TGTGCCAGTAATGACAGGGGGGTTTTGGATGAGCAGTTCTTC
TRBV4-1	.	.	TRBJ1-5	CASSQSTGNQPQHF	TGCGCCAGCAGCCAGTCGACCGGCAATCAGCCCCAGCATTTT
TRBV15	.	few	TRBJ2-1	CATSRDPGQGNEQFF	TGTGCCACCAGCAGAGATCCGGGGCAGGGTAATGAGCAGTTCTTC
TRBV5-1	.	few	TRBJ2-3	CASSVRGSTDTQYF	TGCGCCAGCAGCGTCAGGGGCAGCACAGATACGCAGTATTTT
TRBV27	TRBD2	.	TRBJ2-5	CASSFQRGAGETQYF	TGTGCCAGCAGTTTTCAAAGGGGAGCGGGGGAGACCCAGTACTTC
TRBV5-1	TRBD1	.	TRBJ1-6	CASRGTGDSPLHF	TGCGCCAGCAGAGGGACAGGGGATTCACCCCTCCACTTT